One sample yielded the 22 T cell receptor beta chains listed below, sequenced in a study of vaccination effects on CD4 cells after COVID-19. These TCRs' antigens remain unknown. TCRdb keeps only in-frame clones here, not all; method: immunoSEQ multiplex PCR. Of about 66,000 clones listed, over 75% are singletons. Following an approximately 11-day culture, CD4+ T cells were purified. It was two doses of either the BNT162b2 or mRNA-1273 vaccine that participants received. Here the sequenced sample was CD4+ T cells from PBMCs cultured without peptide, taken after COVID-19 vaccination. All receptors come from a human donor who received a COVID-19 vaccine.

This rearrangement joins TRBV24-1 to TRBJ1-2; TRBD1 aligns across 9 bases. The CDR3 is made up of 16 amino acids. Germline V gives CDR1 KGHDR, CDR2 SFDVKD. The J segment lost 2 bases and the V segment lost 3 bases, leaving 6 bases of the junction unmatched. The CDR3 DNA sequence: TGTGCCACCAGTGATATGGGACAGGGAGAGAACTATGGCTACACCTTC. Its protein is CATSDMGQGENYGYTF.

The chain uses TRBV4-1 and TRBJ2-7; the match to TRBD2 covers 12 bases. CDR3 length equals 14 residues. Germline values: CDR1 MGHRA, CDR2 YSYEKL. The V gene end was trimmed by 5 bases and the J gene end by 4 bases; junction bases not matched to a gene: 3. CDR3 sequence reads: CASSRTSGAYEQYV. The CDR3 bases are TGCGCCAGCAGCAGGACTAGCGGGGCTTACGAGCAGTACGTC.

The rearrangement uses TRBV7-8 and TRBJ1-5; no clear D. Trimming took off 4 bases at V and 1 base at J, with 8 bases between the two ends. The CDR3 sequence is 14 residues long. Per the germline V gene, CDR1 is SGHVS and CDR2 is FQNEAQ. This CDR3 is CASSSRESNQPQHF. In nucleotides, the CDR3 is TGTGCCAGCAGCTCACGGGAGAGCAATCAGCCCCAGCATTTT.

The chain is built from TRBV2 and TRBJ1-2, with a weak D call TRBD1 (6 bases). The V and J ends lost 6 bases and 2 bases respectively, with 10 bases between them. CDR3 size: 13 residues. Germline assignment: CDR1 SNHLY and CDR2 FYNNEI. CDR3 DNA sequence: TGTGCCAGCAGAGAACAGGGAAACTATGGCTACACCTTC. It translates to CASREQGNYGYTF.

This chain links TRBV5-1 with TRBJ1-4; D gene uncertain. The CDR3 is 14 amino acids. In germline, CDR1 is SGHRS, CDR2 YFSETQ. V was clipped by 1 base and J by 3 bases, with 7 bases between them. The CDR3 coding sequence is TGCGCCAGCAGCTTGATCTCGTCTAATGAAAAACTGTTTTTT. Translated: CASSLISSNEKLFF.

CDR3 residues: CASSQDEGAGNTIYF. The CDR3 DNA is TGCGCCAGCAGCCAAGACGAAGGGGCTGGAAACACCATATATTTT. The chain has TRBV4-1 and TRBJ1-3; a weak D match, TRBD1 (5 bases). Germline lookup yields CDR1 MGHRA and CDR2 YSYEKL. The CDR3 extends over 15 amino acids. V gave up 0 bases and J gave up 2 bases, with 8 bases separating them.

The rearrangement joins TRBV10-2 to TRBJ2-5; 7 nucleotides match TRBD1. There are 12 residues in the CDR3. V lost 8 bases, J lost 4 bases, and 4 bases stayed unmatched. CDR1 WSHSY and CDR2 SAAADI come from the germline V gene. The CDR3 bases are TGCGCCAGCGGGACAGCCCGAGAGACCCAGTACTTC. Protein sequence: CASGTARETQYF.

The chain couples TRBV29-1 to TRBJ1-5; 11 nucleotides line up with TRBD1. Per the germline V gene, CDR1 is SQVTM and CDR2 is ANQGSEA. The CDR3 runs to 14 residues. Trimming at V came to 5 bases and at J to 1 base, leaving 1 base not matched to a gene. CDR3 bases: TGCAGCGTTCGGACAGGGGGCAGCAATCAGCCCCAGCATTTT. This sequence encodes CSVRTGGSNQPQHF.

The chain combines TRBV24-1 with TRBJ1-2; TRBD1 matches at 12 bases. There are 16 residues in the CDR3. J gave up 4 bases and V 3 bases, and 5 bases lay outside the gene matches. Germline CDR1 is KGHDR and CDR2 is SFDVKD. Written as DNA, the CDR3 is TGTGCCACCAGTGATCAAGGGACAGGGGGCATCTATGGCTACACCTTC. As protein: CATSDQGTGGIYGYTF.

This clone has only a few counts. The rearrangement joins TRBV7-9 to TRBJ2-7; tentative D call: TRBD1 (6 bases). V lost 4 bases and J lost 1, with 8 bases in between. Germline CDR1 SEHNR, CDR2 FQNEAQ (reference sequence). The CDR3 loop spans 13 amino acids. CDR3 bases: TGTGCCAGCAGCTCAGGGGTTTCCTACGAGCAGTACGTC. Translated, it gives CASSSGVSYEQYV.

The chain uses TRBV5-5 and TRBJ2-7; D remains ambiguous. V was clipped by 5 bases and J by 0 bases, with 15 bases between them. The CDR3 is 15 amino acids. CDR1 is SGHKS, CDR2 YYEKEE, per germline (reference sequence). The CDR3 here is CASRRGRTDSYEQYV. In nucleotides, the CDR3 is TGTGCCAGCAGACGCGGCCGGACGGACTCCTACGAGCAGTACGTC.

The J gene is TRBJ1-1, the V gene TRBV7-8, with D maybe TRBD1 (5 bases). Germline V lookup: CDR1 SGHVS, CDR2 FQNEAQ. CDR3 length: 14 amino acids. V gave up 2 bases and J gave up 10 bases, with 17 bases separating them. DNA for the CDR3: TGTGCCAGCAGCTTATCGGGGGGAGTAAAGTTAGCTTTCTTT. It is translated as CASSLSGGVKLAFF.

The genes are TRBV4-1 and TRBJ2-3; TRBD1 matches at 7 bases. J lost 5 bases, V lost 1 base, and 9 bases had no gene match. Germline CDR1 is MGHRA and CDR2 is YSYEKL. The CDR3 is made up of 16 amino acids. CDR3 nucleotides: TGCGCCAGCAGCCAAGTTACCGGGACAGTGAGAGATACGCAGTATTTT. Translating gives CASSQVTGTVRDTQYF.

The J gene is TRBJ2-3, the V gene TRBV14; 12 positions match TRBD2. This CDR3 contains 17 residues. Trimming at V came to 4 bases and at J to 6 bases, leaving 11 bases not matched to a gene. In germline, CDR1 is SGHDN, CDR2 FVKESK. CDR3 bases: TGTGCCAGCAGCCCAATAAAACTAGCGGGGGGCCGGGATACGCAGTATTTT. It translates to CASSPIKLAGGRDTQYF.

The gene calls are TRBV10-1 and TRBJ2-7; no clear D gene. The CDR3 is made up of 13 amino acids. Per the germline V gene, CDR1 is WNHNN and CDR2 is SYGVQD (reference sequence). V dropped 10 bases and J dropped 0 bases, with 13 bases sitting between them. CDR3 coding DNA: TGCGCCATTTCCCGGACGGACTCCTACGAGCAGTACGTC. Translating it yields CAISRTDSYEQYV.

This clone was seen a handful of times. This rearrangement joins TRBV5-1 to TRBJ1-2; TRBD1 matches 8 bases. Trimming at V came to 0 bases and at J to 0 bases, leaving 4 bases not matched to a gene. The germline V gene encodes CDR1 SGHRS and CDR2 YFSETQ. This CDR3 contains 16 residues. The CDR3: CASSLGQGPSNYGYTF. The CDR3 nucleotides are TGCGCCAGCAGCTTGGGACAGGGGCCTTCTAACTATGGCTACACCTTC.

This chain links TRBV7-2 with TRBJ2-2; D perhaps matches TRBD1 (6 bases). CDR3 length: 16 residues. V lost 3 bases, J lost 0 bases, and 11 bases lay in between. Per germline, CDR1 SGHTA and CDR2 FQGNSA. In nucleotides, the CDR3 is TGTGCCAGCAGCTTCGCCGGGACATCGAACACCGGGGAGCTGTTTTTT. It encodes CASSFAGTSNTGELFF.

The chain joins TRBV5-1 to TRBJ2-5, with 8 bases fitting TRBD2. This CDR3 is 15 amino acids long. The V segment lost 3 bases and the J segment 5 bases; nucleotides outside the gene matches: 9. Germline CDR1 and CDR2: SGHRS and YFSETQ. CDR3 residues: CASSSMGLDGETQYF. The DNA of the CDR3 is TGCGCCAGCAGCTCGATGGGACTAGACGGCGAGACCCAGTACTTC.

The chain carries TRBV12-3 or TRBV12-4 and TRBJ2-1, with unresolved D. V lost 6 bases, J lost 5 bases, and 11 bases lay in between. CDR3 length: 13 residues. The CDR3 coding sequence is TGTGCCAGCAGACCTTCAGGAAACAATGAGCAGTTCTTC. Translated, it gives CASRPSGNNEQFF.

V usage is TRBV2 and J usage is TRBJ1-1, with 8 bases lining up with TRBD1. V gave up 8 bases and J gave up 4 bases; unmatched junction bases: 9. This CDR3 spans 14 amino acids. Germline V lookup: CDR1 SNHLY, CDR2 FYNNEI. Written as DNA, the CDR3 is TGTGCCAGCGTCACACAGGGGGTCGGCACTGAAGCTTTCTTT. This codes for CASVTQGVGTEAFF.

The genes are TRBV9 and TRBJ2-3, with D possibly TRBD2 on 5 matching bases. Per the germline V gene, CDR1 is SGDLS and CDR2 is YYNGEE. Trimming stripped 0 bases from V and 10 bases from J, with 15 bases between. This CDR3 region has 14 residues. The CDR3 reads CASSVALGVYSQYF. Written as DNA, the CDR3 is TGTGCCAGCAGCGTAGCACTCGGGGTTTATTCGCAGTATTTT. The whole variable domain, filled in from reference TRBV9 and TRBJ2-3, reads DSGVTQTPKHLITATGQRVTLRCSPRSGDLSVYWYQQSLDQGLQFLIQYYNGEERAKGNILERFSAQQFPDLHSELNLSSLELGDSALYFCASSVALGVYSQYFGPGTRLTVL.

The J gene is TRBJ1-2, the V gene TRBV12-3 or TRBV12-4, with 7 bases matching TRBD1. The ends lost 5 bases at V and 7 bases at J; junction bases unmatched: 7. The CDR3 has 13 amino acids. Written as DNA, the CDR3 is TGTGCCAGCAGTCGAGACAGGGACTTTGGCTACACCTTC. Its protein is CASSRDRDFGYTF.